The 18 T cell receptor beta chains listed next were all sequenced from one sample in a study of T-cell memory formation after mild COVID-19. MiXCR, applied by TCRdb to the 5' RACE reads, yields one record per CDR3 protein. Of about 110,000 distinct CDR3 sequences listed, approximately 15% were seen once; the top ten hold about 39%. Sequencing was done on a sample of PBMCs or a T cell subset sorted from them (not recorded which). These receptors came from a man between 18 and 29 years old who had mild COVID-19 (a few samples of this study predate the infection). Cell type and time point are not known.

The chain combines TRBV11-2 with TRBJ1-1, with TRBD1 identical over 7 bases. CDR3 length: 15 amino acids. The trim removed 5 bases at V and 2 bases at J, leaving 8 bases unmatched. CDR1 SGHAT and CDR2 FQNNGV come from the germline V gene. CDR3 loop: CASSPPRTGNTEAFF. CDR3 coding DNA: TGTGCCAGCAGCCCCCCCAGGACAGGTAACACTGAAGCTTTCTTT.

This sequence joins TRBV11-2 and TRBJ2-1, with unresolved D. Trimming cost V 1 base and J 7 bases, with 11 bases left between them. CDR1 is SGHAT, CDR2 FQNNGV, per germline. This CDR3 has 14 residues. The CDR3 here is CASSLAGPLNEQFF. In DNA form, the CDR3 reads TGTGCCAGCAGCTTAGCGGGTCCCTTGAATGAGCAGTTCTTC. Based on the CDR3 plus reference TRBV11-2 and TRBJ2-1, the full variable domain is EAGVAQSPRYKIIEKRQSVAFWCNPISGHATLYWYQQILGQGPKLLIQFQNNGVVDDSQLPKDRFSAERLKGVDSTLKIQPAKLEDSAVYLCASSLAGPLNEQFFGPGTRLTVL.

Many counts were recorded for this clonotype. J is TRBJ2-3 and V is TRBV6-5; TRBD2 might be the D (6 bases). Per germline, CDR1 MNHEY and CDR2 SVGAGI. Deletions cut 0 bases from V and 2 bases from J, with 9 bases between. The CDR3 is 15 amino acids. The CDR3 reads CASSYSRGNTDTQYF. The CDR3, as DNA: TGTGCCAGCAGTTACTCTCGGGGGAACACAGATACGCAGTATTTT.

The genes are TRBV9 and TRBJ1-2; maybe TRBD1 (6 bases). With 3 bases removed from V and 5 bases from J, the gap between germline ends came to 14 bases. CDR1 is SGDLS, CDR2 YYNGEE, per germline. This CDR3 is 14 amino acids long. CDR3 in DNA: TGTGCCAGCAGCGGAGGGGGGCCGGGTTATGGCTACACCTTC. Translating gives CASSGGGPGYGYTF.

In this sample, this clonotype turned up a few times. The chain employs TRBV5-1 and TRBJ2-7; 11 bases match TRBD2. From germline, CDR1 is SGHRS and CDR2 YFSETQ. V lost 0 bases and J lost 2; bases outside the gene matches: 4. The CDR3 covers 16 residues. The CDR3 protein is CASSLGASGGPYEQYV. CDR3 nucleotides: TGCGCCAGCAGCTTGGGGGCTAGCGGGGGGCCCTACGAGCAGTACGTC.

This clonotype was counted a few times. The V gene is TRBV6-5, the J gene TRBJ2-1; D possibly corresponds to TRBD1 (5 bases). In germline, CDR1 is MNHEY, CDR2 SVGAGI. The CDR3 length is 13 residues. V gave up 2 bases and J gave up 4 bases, with 6 bases separating them. This CDR3 reads CASSYGAYNEQFF. The CDR3 bases are TGTGCCAGCAGTTACGGGGCTTACAATGAGCAGTTCTTC.

This clonotype was detected many times. The chain links TRBV7-3 to TRBJ2-3; D is possibly TRBD1 (7 bases). The CDR3 spans 17 residues. Germline lookup yields CDR1 SGHTA and CDR2 FQGTGA. Trimming left V 2 bases short and J 3 bases short, with 18 bases between. The CDR3 DNA reads as TGTGCCAGCAGCTTATTCGTTGCGGAGGGGGCGACAGATACGCAGTATTTT. It codes for CASSLFVAEGATDTQYF.

This clonotype was found many times. DNA for the CDR3: TGTGCCACCAGTGATTCGGACAGACCTAACTATGGCTACACCTTC. Translating it yields CATSDSDRPNYGYTF. This chain joins TRBV24-1 and TRBJ1-2; a weak D match, TRBD1 (6 bases). There are 15 residues in the CDR3. V was shortened by 2 bases and J by 0 bases, with 9 bases between the two germline ends. CDR1 and CDR2 (germline): KGHDR, SFDVKD.

CDR3: CASSLAAGAYEQYV. The CDR3, as DNA: TGTGCCAGCAGCTTAGCGGCGGGGGCCTACGAGCAGTACGTC. The chain couples TRBV7-8 to TRBJ2-7; 7 positions match TRBD2. Germline loops: CDR1 SGHVS, CDR2 FQNEAQ. This CDR3 region has 14 residues. V was clipped by 0 bases and J by 2 bases; unmatched bases: 1.

The chain employs TRBV7-2 and TRBJ2-7; 9 bases map to TRBD1. Germline V gene data show CDR1 as SGHTA and CDR2 as FQGNSA. The CDR3 consists of 14 residues. V dropped 5 bases and J dropped 2; count of bases not matched to a gene: 4. CDR3 bases: TGTGCCAGCAGCCCGTGGACAGGGGCCTACGAGCAGTACTTC. This encodes CASSPWTGAYEQYF.

This clonotype was observed many times. The chain couples TRBV19 to TRBJ2-3; D is possibly TRBD2 (6 bases). Germline CDR1 is LNHDA and CDR2 is SQIVND (reference sequence). CDR3 size: 13 residues. V was trimmed by 5 bases and J by 6 bases, leaving 12 bases between them. The CDR3 protein is CASSPMGGDTQYF. The CDR3 DNA sequence: TGTGCCAGTAGTCCCATGGGAGGCGATACGCAGTATTTT.

The chain has TRBV4-3 and TRBJ2-4; the match to TRBD1 covers 7 bases. The length of the CDR3 is 16 residues. CDR1 LGHNA and CDR2 YSLEER come from the germline V gene. J was trimmed by 5 bases and V by 3 bases; bases with no gene match: 10. CDR3 protein: CASSQSQGQSENIQYF. The CDR3 coding sequence is TGCGCCAGCAGCCAGTCACAGGGACAGAGCGAAAACATTCAGTACTTC.

This clonotype was detected only a few times. V usage is TRBV6-4 and J usage is TRBJ2-7, with D perhaps TRBD1 (5 bases). Trimming pared 7 bases from V and 3 bases from J, leaving 22 bases between. The CDR3 covers 16 residues. Germline values: CDR1 MRHNA, CDR2 SNTAGT. CDR3 in DNA: TGTGCCAGCACCCCTTGGGGCCTACCGCCCTACTACGAGCAGTACGTC. This encodes CASTPWGLPPYYEQYV.

The rearrangement links TRBV3-1 to TRBJ2-5, with D hard to call. With 7 bases removed from V and 5 bases from J, the gap between germline ends came to 23 bases. The germline V gene encodes CDR1 LGHDT and CDR2 YNNKEL (reference sequence). The CDR3 extends over 16 amino acids. For the CDR3, the DNA is TGTGCCAGCAATCCCCTATTATCAGATAGGGTGGAGACCCAGTACTTC. Amino acids: CASNPLLSDRVETQYF.

V is TRBV7-3 and J is TRBJ1-6, with unresolved D. V was shortened by 3 bases and J by 9 bases, with 9 bases between the two germline ends. Germline CDR1 is SGHTA and CDR2 is FQGTGA. CDR3 size: 13 residues. CDR3 nucleotide sequence: TGTGCCAGCAGCTTGGGATACGGTTCACCCCTCCACTTT. This sequence encodes CASSLGYGSPLHF.

Only a few counts were recorded for this clonotype. The chain links TRBV10-3 to TRBJ2-7; D tentatively reads TRBD1 or TRBD2 (5 bases each). Germline V gene data show CDR1 as ENHRY and CDR2 as SYGVKD. The CDR3 extends over 13 amino acids. The V end was cut by 6 bases, the J end by 3 bases, with 12 bases between. Written as DNA, the CDR3 is TGTGCCATCAGCCGGGACCTGGACTACGAGCAGTACGTC. As protein: CAISRDLDYEQYV.

This clonotype turned up a few times. The DNA for the CDR3 is TGTGCCAGCTGGCAGGGGACGAACACCGGGGAGCTGTTTTTT. Residues: CASWQGTNTGELFF. The gene calls are TRBV27 and TRBJ2-2; possible D gene TRBD1, 6 bases. The ends were cut back, 8 bases at V and 0 bases at J, with 10 bases in the middle. Germline CDR1 is MNHEY and CDR2 is SMNVEV (reference sequence). The CDR3 spans 14 residues.

The chain uses TRBV10-3 and TRBJ1-1, with D unclear. The CDR3 sequence is 14 residues long. V was cut by 2 bases and J by 6 bases, with 13 bases left in between. Germline CDR1 ENHRY, CDR2 SYGVKD. The CDR3: CAISETDGSAEAFF. In DNA, the CDR3 is TGTGCCATCAGTGAGACAGACGGCTCGGCTGAAGCTTTCTTT.